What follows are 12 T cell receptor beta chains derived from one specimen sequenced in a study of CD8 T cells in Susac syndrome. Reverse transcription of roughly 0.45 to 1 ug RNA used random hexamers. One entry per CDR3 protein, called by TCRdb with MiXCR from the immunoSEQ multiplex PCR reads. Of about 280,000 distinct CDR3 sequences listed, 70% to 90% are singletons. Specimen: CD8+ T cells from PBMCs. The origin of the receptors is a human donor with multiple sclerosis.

The CDR3 coding sequence is TGCAGTGCTAGAGTCCGGACAGTTGGAATTAATTCACCCCTCCACTTT. Protein product: CSARVRTVGINSPLHF. J is TRBJ1-6 and V is TRBV20-1; possibly TRBD1 for D (6 bases). V lost 1 base and J 6 bases, leaving 16 bases between the germline ends. The germline V gene has CDR1 DFQATT and CDR2 SNEGSKA (reference sequence). This CDR3 is built from 16 residues.

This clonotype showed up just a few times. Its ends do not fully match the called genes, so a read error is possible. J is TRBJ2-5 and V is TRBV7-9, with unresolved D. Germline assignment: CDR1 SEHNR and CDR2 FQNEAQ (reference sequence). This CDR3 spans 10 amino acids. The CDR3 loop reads CASGPEAQYF. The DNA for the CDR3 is TGTGCCAGCGGGCCAGAGGCCCAGTACTTC.

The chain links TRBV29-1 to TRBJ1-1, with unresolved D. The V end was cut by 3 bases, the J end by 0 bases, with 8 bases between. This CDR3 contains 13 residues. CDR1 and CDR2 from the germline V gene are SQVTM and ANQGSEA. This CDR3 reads CSVDKRLNTEAFF. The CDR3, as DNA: TGCAGCGTTGATAAACGGTTGAACACTGAAGCTTTCTTT.

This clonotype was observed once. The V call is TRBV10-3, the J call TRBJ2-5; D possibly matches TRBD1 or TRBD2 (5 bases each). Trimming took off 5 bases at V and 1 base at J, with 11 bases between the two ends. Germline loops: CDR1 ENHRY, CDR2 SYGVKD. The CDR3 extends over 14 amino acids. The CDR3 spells CAISTRDGQETQYF. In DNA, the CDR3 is TGTGCCATCAGTACCCGGGACGGCCAAGAGACCCAGTACTTC.

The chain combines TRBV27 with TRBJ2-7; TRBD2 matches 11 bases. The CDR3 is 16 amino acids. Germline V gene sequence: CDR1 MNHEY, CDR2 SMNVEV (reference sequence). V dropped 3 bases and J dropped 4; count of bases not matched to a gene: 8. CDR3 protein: CASSLLLAGGEYEQYF. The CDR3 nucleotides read TGTGCCAGCAGTTTGCTCCTAGCGGGAGGCGAGTACGAGCAGTACTTC.

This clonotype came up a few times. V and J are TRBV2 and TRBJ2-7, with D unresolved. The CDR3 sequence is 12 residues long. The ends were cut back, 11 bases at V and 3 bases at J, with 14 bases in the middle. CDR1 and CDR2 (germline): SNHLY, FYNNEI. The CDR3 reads CASQGGFYEQYF. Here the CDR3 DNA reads TGTGCCTCCCAAGGTGGTTTCTACGAGCAGTACTTC.

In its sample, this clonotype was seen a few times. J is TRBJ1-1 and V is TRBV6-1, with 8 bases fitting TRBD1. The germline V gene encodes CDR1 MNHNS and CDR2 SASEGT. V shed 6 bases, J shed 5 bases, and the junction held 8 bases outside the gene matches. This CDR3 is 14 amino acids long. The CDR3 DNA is TGTGCCAGCAGACCTGACAGGGGAATAACTGAAGCTTTCTTT. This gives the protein CASRPDRGITEAFF.

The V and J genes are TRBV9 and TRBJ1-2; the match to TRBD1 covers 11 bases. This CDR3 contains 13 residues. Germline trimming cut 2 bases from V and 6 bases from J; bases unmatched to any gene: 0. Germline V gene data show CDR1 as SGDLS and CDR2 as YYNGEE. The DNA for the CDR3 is TGTGCCAGCAGCGTGGGACAGGGGGATGGCTACACCTTC. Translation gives CASSVGQGDGYTF.

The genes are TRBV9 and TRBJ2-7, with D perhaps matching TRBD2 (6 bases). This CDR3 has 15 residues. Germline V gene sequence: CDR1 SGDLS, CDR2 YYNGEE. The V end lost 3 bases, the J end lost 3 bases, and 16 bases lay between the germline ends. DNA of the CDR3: TGTGCCAGCAGCGCCTGGAGAGGGACTTTCTACGAGCAGTACTTC. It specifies CASSAWRGTFYEQYF. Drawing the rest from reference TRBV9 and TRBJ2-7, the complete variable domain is DSGVTQTPKHLITATGQRVTLRCSPRSGDLSVYWYQQSLDQGLQFLIQYYNGEERAKGNILERFSAQQFPDLHSELNLSSLELGDSALYFCASSAWRGTFYEQYFGPGTRLTVT.

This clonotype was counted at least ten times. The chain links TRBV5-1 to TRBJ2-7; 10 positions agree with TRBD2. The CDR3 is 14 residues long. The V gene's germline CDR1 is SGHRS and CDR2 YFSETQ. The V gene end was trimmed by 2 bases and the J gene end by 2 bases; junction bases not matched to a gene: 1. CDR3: CASSLAGGPYEQYF. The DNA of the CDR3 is TGCGCCAGCAGCTTAGCGGGAGGGCCCTACGAGCAGTACTTC.

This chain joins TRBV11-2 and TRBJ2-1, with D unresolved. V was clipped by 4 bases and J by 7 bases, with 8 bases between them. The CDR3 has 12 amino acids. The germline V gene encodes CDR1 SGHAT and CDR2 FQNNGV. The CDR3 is CASSSWANEQFF. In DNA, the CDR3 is TGTGCCAGCAGCTCCTGGGCGAATGAGCAGTTCTTC.

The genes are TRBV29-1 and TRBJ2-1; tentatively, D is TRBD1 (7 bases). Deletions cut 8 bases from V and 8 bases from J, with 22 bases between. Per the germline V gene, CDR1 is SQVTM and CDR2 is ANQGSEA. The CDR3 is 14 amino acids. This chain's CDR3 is CSSMAGPQGDEQFF. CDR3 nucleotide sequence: TGCAGCTCAATGGCGGGGCCGCAGGGGGATGAGCAGTTCTTC.